This T cell receptor (beta chain) is from a study of shared clonotypes between healthy human individuals. At the level of the study: Researchers drew samples from a couple of women and a few men aged 18 to 49.

Several immunoSEQ 96-well plates shared each subset's DNA, each plate a replicate. Method: immunoSEQ multiplex PCR; TCRdb's copy keeps in-frame clones and lacks some. The sample records some 470,000 clones, 76% being singletons. The germline V and J ends were trimmed by 3 bases and 3 bases, with 9 bases remaining between them. The germline gives CDR1 SNHLY, CDR2 FYNNEI. The CDR3 contains 14 residues. Donation came from healthy HIV-negative adults that had no recent acute infections or vaccinations. The rearrangement uses TRBV2 and TRBJ2-4; D perhaps matches TRBD2 (5 bases). This TCR came from a woman in her 40s in good health. Some clones in this sample may be carry-over from other donors' samples. The sequenced sample consisted of PBMCs. The CDR3 is CASSEPSSKNIQYF. The DNA for the CDR3 is TGTGCCAGCAGTGAGCCTAGCAGCAAAAACATTCAGTACTTC.